This T cell receptor (beta chain) was identified in a study of cytotoxic CD8 clonotypes in ibrutinib-treated CLL. Background on the study: Enrolment comprised around 11 relapsed/refractory and about 16 treatment-naive patients; some 18 were IGHV unmutated. Responses: about 25 partial, 2 complete; after median around 64 months, about 15 stayed remitted, roughly 12 progressed. Study conclusions and caveats: While tracking circulating CD8+ T-cell counts, baseline clonality exceeded that of age-matched healthy donors.

The CDR3 consists of 13 residues. Trimming took 6 bases from V and 1 from J, leaving 10 bases between them. Germline V CDR1 and CDR2: MNHEY, SVGAGI. As to this clone: What it binds is unknown.

Investigators sought sequencing depths of between 1 in 200,000 and 1 in 1 million T cells. The table came from immunoSEQ multiplex PCR; TCRdb's copy has only in-frame clones and leaves some out. Counted here are some 310,000 clones, 70% to 80% occurring once; the ten biggest clones make up over 5%. This sample comprised PBMCs, obtained before ibrutinib treatment. The TCR comes from a human donor with chronic lymphocytic leukemia. The rearrangement links TRBV6-5 to TRBJ2-7; no reliable D call. The CDR3 bases are TGTGCCAGCAGATATGGCCGATCCTACGAGCAGTACTTC. Translated, it gives CASRYGRSYEQYF.